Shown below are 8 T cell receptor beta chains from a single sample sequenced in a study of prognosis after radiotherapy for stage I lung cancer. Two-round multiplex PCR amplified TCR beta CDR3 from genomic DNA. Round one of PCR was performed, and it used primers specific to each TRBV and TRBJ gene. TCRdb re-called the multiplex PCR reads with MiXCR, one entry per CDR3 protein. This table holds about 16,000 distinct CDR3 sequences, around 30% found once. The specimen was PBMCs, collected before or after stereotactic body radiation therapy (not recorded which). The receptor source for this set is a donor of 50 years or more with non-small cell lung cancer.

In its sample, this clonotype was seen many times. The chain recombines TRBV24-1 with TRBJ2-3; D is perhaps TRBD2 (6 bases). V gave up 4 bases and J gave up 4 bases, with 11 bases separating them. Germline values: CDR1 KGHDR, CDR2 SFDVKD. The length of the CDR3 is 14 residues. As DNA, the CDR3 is TGTGCCACCAGTGACCGGGAGACGGCAGATACGCAGTATTTT. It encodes CATSDRETADTQYF.

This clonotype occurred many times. The CDR3 sequence is CSASDGSQETQYF. The CDR3 DNA sequence: TGCAGTGCTTCGGACGGGTCACAAGAGACCCAGTACTTC. This chain uses TRBV20-1 with TRBJ2-5; D unresolved. The V and J ends lost 5 bases and 2 bases respectively, with 12 bases between them. The V gene's germline CDR1 is DFQATT and CDR2 SNEGSKA (reference sequence). The CDR3 totals 13 residues.

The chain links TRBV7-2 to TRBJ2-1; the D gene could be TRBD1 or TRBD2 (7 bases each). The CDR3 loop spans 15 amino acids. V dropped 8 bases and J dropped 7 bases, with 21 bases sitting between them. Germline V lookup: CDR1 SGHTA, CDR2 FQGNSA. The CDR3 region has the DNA TGTGCCAGCCGCGTGGGGCAGGGGGGGGAGAATGAGCAGTTCTTC. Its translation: CASRVGQGGENEQFF.

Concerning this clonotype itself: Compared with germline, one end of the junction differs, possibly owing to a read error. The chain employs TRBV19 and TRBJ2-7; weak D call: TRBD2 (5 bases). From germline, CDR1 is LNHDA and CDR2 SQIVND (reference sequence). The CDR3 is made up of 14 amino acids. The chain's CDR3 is CASSIAGESYDQYF. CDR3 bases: TGTGCCAGTAGCATCGCCGGGGAGTCCTACGATCAGTACTTC.

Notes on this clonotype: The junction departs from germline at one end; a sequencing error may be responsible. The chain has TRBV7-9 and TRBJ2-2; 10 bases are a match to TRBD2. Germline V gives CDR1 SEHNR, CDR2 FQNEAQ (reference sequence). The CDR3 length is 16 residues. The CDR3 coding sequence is TGTGCCAGCAGCGCTGCGGGACTAGCGAACACCGGGGAGCTTTTTTTT. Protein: CASSAAGLANTGELFF.

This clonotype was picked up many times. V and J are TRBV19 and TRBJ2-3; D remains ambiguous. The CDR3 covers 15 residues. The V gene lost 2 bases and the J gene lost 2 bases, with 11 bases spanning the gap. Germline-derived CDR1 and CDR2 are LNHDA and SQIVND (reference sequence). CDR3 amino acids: CASSINSLVTDTQYF. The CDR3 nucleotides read TGTGCCAGTAGTATAAACAGTCTGGTCACAGATACGCAGTATTTT.

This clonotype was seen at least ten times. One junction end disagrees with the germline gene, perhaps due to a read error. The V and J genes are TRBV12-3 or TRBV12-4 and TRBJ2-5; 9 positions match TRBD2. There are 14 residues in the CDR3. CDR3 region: CASTSREGQGTQYF. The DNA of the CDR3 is TGTGCCAGCACTTCGCGGGAGGGTCAAGGGACCCAGTACTTC.

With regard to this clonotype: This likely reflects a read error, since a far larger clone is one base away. The CDR3 DNA reads as TGTGCCAGCAGCGGGGGACTAGCGGAAGATAAGCAGTATTTT. This codes for CASSGGLAEDKQYF. The chain links TRBV7-9 to TRBJ2-3; 11 nucleotides align to TRBD2. Germline values: CDR1 SEHNR, CDR2 FQNEAQ (reference sequence). This CDR3 contains 14 residues.